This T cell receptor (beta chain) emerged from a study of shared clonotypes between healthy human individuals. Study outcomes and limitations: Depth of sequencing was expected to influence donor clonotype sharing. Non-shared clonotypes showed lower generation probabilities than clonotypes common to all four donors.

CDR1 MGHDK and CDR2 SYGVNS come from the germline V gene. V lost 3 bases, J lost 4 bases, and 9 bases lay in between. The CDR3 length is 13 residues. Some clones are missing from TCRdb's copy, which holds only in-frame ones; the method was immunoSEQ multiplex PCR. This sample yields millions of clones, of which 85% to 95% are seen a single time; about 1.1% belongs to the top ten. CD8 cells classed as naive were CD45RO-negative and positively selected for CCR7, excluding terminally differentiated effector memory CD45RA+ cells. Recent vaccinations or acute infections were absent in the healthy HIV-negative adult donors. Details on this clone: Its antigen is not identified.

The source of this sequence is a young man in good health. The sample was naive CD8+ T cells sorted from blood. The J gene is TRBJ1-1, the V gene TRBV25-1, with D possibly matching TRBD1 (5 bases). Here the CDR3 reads CASSDGDFTEAFF. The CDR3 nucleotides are TGTGCCAGCAGTGATGGGGACTTCACTGAAGCTTTCTTT. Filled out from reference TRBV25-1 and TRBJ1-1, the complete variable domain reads EADIYQTPRYLVIGTGKKITLECSQTMGHDKMYWYQQDPGMELHLIHYSYGVNSTEKGDLSSESTVSRIRTEHFPLTLESARPSHTSQYLCASSDGDFTEAFFGQGTRLTVV.